Below are 19 T cell receptor beta chains sequenced from a single sample in a study of identical twins. MiXCR, applied by TCRdb to the 5' RACE reads, yields one record per CDR3 protein. Counted here are more than 650,000 distinct CDR3 sequences, around 6.1% occurring once; the ten biggest clones make up 1.5% to 2%. Sequencing was performed on naive T cells sorted from blood. The receptors here all came from a young man in good health.

This clonotype was seen ten or more times. The rearrangement links TRBV7-2 to TRBJ2-5; D remains unclear. This CDR3 spans 14 amino acids. Germline V gene lookup returns CDR1 SGHTA and CDR2 FQGNSA. V lost 1 base and J lost 2, with 8 bases in between. The CDR3 here is CASSLEGRQETQYF. CDR3 coding DNA: TGTGCCAGCAGCTTAGAGGGCCGTCAAGAGACCCAGTACTTC.

This clonotype has just a few counts. The chain employs TRBV7-9 and TRBJ2-3; D gene unclear. The CDR3 loop spans 14 amino acids. Germline V gene sequence: CDR1 SEHNR, CDR2 FQNEAQ (reference sequence). Trimming took 3 bases from V and 2 from J, leaving 9 bases between them. CDR3 loop: CASSFDLNTDTQYF. Written as DNA, the CDR3 is TGTGCCAGCAGCTTCGACCTGAACACAGATACGCAGTATTTT.

The V call is TRBV2, the J call TRBJ2-2; the D call may be TRBD1 or TRBD2 (5 bases each). Germline CDR1 and CDR2: SNHLY and FYNNEI. V lost 4 bases, J lost 5 bases, and 14 bases lay in between. This CDR3 is 15 amino acids long. Here the CDR3 DNA reads TGTGCCAGCAGTGTTCAGGGAGCGGATACCGGGGAGCTGTTTTTT. Encoded protein: CASSVQGADTGELFF.

The V call is TRBV27, the J call TRBJ2-7, with D hard to call. Germline values: CDR1 MNHEY, CDR2 SMNVEV (reference sequence). This CDR3 has 13 amino acids. V lost 3 bases to trimming and J lost 2 bases, with 8 bases between them. The CDR3, as DNA: TGTGCCAGCAGTTTCGGAGTAACCTACGAGCAGTACTTC. Amino acids: CASSFGVTYEQYF.

In this sample, this clonotype turned up many times. Relative to the germline gene, one junction end is altered; a read error may explain this. This rearrangement joins TRBV25-1 to TRBJ2-1, with 9 bases lining up with TRBD1. The germline V gene encodes CDR1 MGHDK and CDR2 SYGVNS. This CDR3 comprises 11 residues. The CDR3 region has the DNA TGTGCCAGCAGTCCACGGGACAGGGTGGTCTTC. It codes for CASSPRDRVVF.

This clonotype was seen more than once but under ten times. The J gene is TRBJ2-1, the V gene TRBV7-9; D unclear. Per germline, CDR1 SEHNR and CDR2 FQNEAQ (reference sequence). V was trimmed by 1 base and J by 8 bases, leaving 6 bases between them. The CDR3 has 12 amino acids. The CDR3 here is CASSLDHHEQFF. CDR3 DNA: TGTGCCAGCAGCTTAGATCACCATGAGCAGTTCTTC.

The chain carries TRBV19 and TRBJ2-5; TRBD2 aligns across 16 bases. J gave up 0 bases and V 10 bases, and 8 bases lay outside the gene matches. Germline assignment: CDR1 LNHDA and CDR2 SQIVND (reference sequence). The length of the CDR3 is 17 residues. This CDR3 reads CATRGLAGGPYQETQYF. CDR3 nucleotides: TGTGCCACCCGGGGACTAGCGGGAGGGCCGTACCAAGAGACCCAGTACTTC.

There are a few counts of this clonotype. The rearrangement joins TRBV11-3 to TRBJ2-1; the D is unclear. Deletions cut 5 bases from V and 12 bases from J, with 11 bases between. The germline CDR1 and CDR2 sequences are SGHNT and YENEEA. CDR3 length: 11 residues. The DNA of the CDR3 is TGTGCCAGCAGCCTAGGATCAGGGCAGTTCTTC. Its translation is CASSLGSGQFF.

This clonotype was found many times. The chain couples TRBV5-5 to TRBJ1-1; TRBD1 is a possible D gene (5 bases). V lost 4 bases to trimming and J lost 3 bases, with 10 bases between them. Germline V gene lookup returns CDR1 SGHKS and CDR2 YYEKEE (reference sequence). The CDR3 covers 13 residues. The CDR3 bases are TGTGCCAGCAGCCCATGGGGGGACACTGAAGCTTTCTTT. Its translation is CASSPWGDTEAFF.

The table lists this clonotype with many counts. The V and J genes are TRBV12-3 or TRBV12-4 and TRBJ2-7; D is possibly TRBD1 (6 bases). The CDR3 contains 13 residues. The ends were cut back, 7 bases at V and 3 bases at J, with 13 bases in the middle. The CDR3 loop reads CASNRDTYYEQYF. The CDR3, as DNA: TGTGCCAGCAACCGGGACACCTACTACGAGCAGTACTTC.

The sample holds many counts of this clonotype. One junction end disagrees with the germline gene, perhaps due to a read error. The V gene is TRBV12-3 or TRBV12-4, the J gene TRBJ2-7, with 10 bases fitting TRBD1. The CDR3 totals 12 residues. The CDR3 sequence is CASSFTGGQGFF. In nucleotides, the CDR3 is TGTGCCAGCAGTTTTACGGGGGGACAGGGGTTTTTC.

This clonotype was observed a few times. V is TRBV24-1 and J is TRBJ1-5; no clear D gene. V was clipped by 5 bases and J by 5 bases, with 18 bases between them. The germline V gene has CDR1 KGHDR and CDR2 SFDVKD. This CDR3 region has 16 residues. This chain's CDR3 is CATSGVFWRVDQPQHF. CDR3 nucleotides: TGTGCCACCAGTGGCGTCTTTTGGAGGGTGGATCAGCCCCAGCATTTT.

The chain combines TRBV3-1 with TRBJ2-1; the D gene is possibly TRBD2 (5 bases). In germline, CDR1 is LGHDT, CDR2 YNNKEL (reference sequence). The germline V and J ends were trimmed by 2 bases and 3 bases, with 5 bases remaining between them. This CDR3 has 13 amino acids. CDR3 sequence: CASSQTSYNEQFF. CDR3 DNA sequence: TGTGCCAGCAGCCAAACTAGCTACAATGAGCAGTTCTTC.

At least ten counts were recorded for this clonotype. This rearrangement joins TRBV5-1 to TRBJ2-5, with 8 bases matching TRBD2. The V gene end was trimmed by 5 bases and the J gene end by 2 bases; junction bases not matched to a gene: 5. Germline lookup yields CDR1 SGHRS and CDR2 YFSETQ. CDR3 size: 14 residues. The CDR3 spells CASRGVAGQETQYF. DNA of the CDR3: TGCGCCAGCAGAGGGGTAGCGGGACAAGAGACCCAGTACTTC.

This clonotype was seen at least ten times. This sequence joins TRBV6-1 and TRBJ2-2; TRBD2 aligns across 8 bases. The CDR3 runs 14 residues. Unmatched junction bases numbered 8, after V lost 6 bases and J lost 8 bases. The V gene's germline CDR1 is MNHNS and CDR2 SASEGT. This CDR3 reads CASRSGLAGGELFF. As DNA, the CDR3 is TGTGCCAGCAGATCCGGACTAGCAGGGGGGGAGCTGTTTTTT.

This clonotype was picked up many times. V usage is TRBV12-3 or TRBV12-4 and J usage is TRBJ2-1, with D uncertain. This CDR3 has 10 amino acids. The V end lost 6 bases, the J end lost 5 bases, and 2 bases lay between the germline ends. The CDR3 here is CASSHNEQFF. As DNA, the CDR3 is TGTGCCAGCAGCCACAATGAGCAGTTCTTC.

This clonotype was counted only a few times. The chain employs TRBV6-2 or TRBV6-3 and TRBJ1-5; D gene unclear. Germline CDR1 reads MNHEY; CDR2 reads SVGEGT. The CDR3 has 14 amino acids. V was shortened by 6 bases and J by 2 bases, with 11 bases between the two germline ends. The CDR3 reads CASRARLGNQPQHF. The CDR3 bases are TGTGCCAGCAGGGCCCGTTTGGGCAATCAGCCCCAGCATTTT.

This clonotype was seen more than once but under ten times. This sequence joins TRBV29-1 and TRBJ2-1, with 9 positions matching TRBD1. V trimming: 3 bases; J trimming: 9 bases; junction bases outside the gene matches: 9. Germline V gives CDR1 SQVTM, CDR2 ANQGSEA. This CDR3 is 14 amino acids long. CDR3 region: CSVDEDRGVGEQFF. The CDR3 bases are TGCAGCGTTGATGAGGACAGGGGAGTCGGTGAGCAGTTCTTC.

This clonotype appeared a few times. The rearrangement joins TRBV3-1 to TRBJ2-2; TRBD2 matches at 8 bases. V was pared by 0 bases and J by 6 bases, with 6 bases of the junction left unmatched. This CDR3 region has 16 residues. Germline values: CDR1 LGHDT, CDR2 YNNKEL (reference sequence). CDR3 protein: CASSQDPRTSSGELFF. The DNA for the CDR3 is TGTGCCAGCAGCCAAGATCCCCGGACTAGCTCCGGGGAGCTGTTTTTT. Complete variable domain (other parts from reference TRBV3-1 and TRBJ2-2): DTAVSQTPKYLVTQMGNDKSIKCEQNLGHDTMYWYKQDSKKFLKIMFSYNNKELIINETVPNRFSPKSPDKAHLNLHINSLELGDSAVYFCASSQDPRTSSGELFFGEGSRLTVL.